This TCR beta chain is from a study of cytomegalovirus exposure and HLA in healthy donors. Study-level points and caveats: Reported performance of the classifier showed diagnosis of cytomegalovirus status with high specificity and sensitivity.

These donors were members of the 120-subject validation cohort, a group separate from the roughly 670-subject first cohort. The CDR3 length is 18 residues. Germline V gene sequence: CDR1 LNHDA, CDR2 SQIVND (reference sequence). As for this clone: Its antigen is currently unknown. Germline and junction disagree at one end, which may indicate a read error.

Sequencing was performed with immunoSEQ multiplex PCR; in TCRdb, only in-frame clones are kept and a portion is missing. Among approximately 160,000 clones, over 85% were seen once, and the ten largest hold around a tenth. The chain is built from TRBV19 and TRBJ2-6; D may be TRBD2 (6 bases). The receptor was derived from a woman between 18 and 30 years old in good health and CMV-seropositive. Sample: PBMCs. The CDR3 loop reads CASTFFYSEGPGANILTF. The DNA for the CDR3 is TGTGCCAGTACTTTCTTTTACTCGGAGGGCCCTGGGGCCAACATCCTGACTTTC.